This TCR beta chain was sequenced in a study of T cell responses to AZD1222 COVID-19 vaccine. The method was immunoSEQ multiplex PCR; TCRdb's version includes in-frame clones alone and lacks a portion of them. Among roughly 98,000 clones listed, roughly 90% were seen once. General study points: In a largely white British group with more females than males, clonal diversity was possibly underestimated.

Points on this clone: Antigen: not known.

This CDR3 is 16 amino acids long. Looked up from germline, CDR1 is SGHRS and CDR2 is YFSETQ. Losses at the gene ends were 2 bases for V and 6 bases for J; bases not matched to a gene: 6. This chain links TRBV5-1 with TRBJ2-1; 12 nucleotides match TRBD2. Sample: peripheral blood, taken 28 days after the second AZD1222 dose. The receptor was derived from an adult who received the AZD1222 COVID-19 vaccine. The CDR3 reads CASSLQTSGSLNEQFF. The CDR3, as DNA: TGCGCCAGCAGCTTACAGACTAGCGGGAGTCTCAATGAGCAGTTCTTC.